This T cell receptor (beta chain) is from a study of T cells in Graves' hyperthyroidism and ophthalmopathy. As for the study in general: Peripheral blood sampling occurred at initial diagnosis, before any treatment.

Diagnosing involved the use of clinical symptoms, serum thyroxine and TRAb, thyroid ultrasound and orbital computed tomography. PBMCs stemmed from around 9.3 ml fresh peripheral blood. Researchers amplified the TCR beta CDR3 regions from RNA transcripts. HTBI primers were used for first-round RT-PCR of the TCR CDR3. TCRdb analysed the multiplex PCR reads with MiXCR anew, one entry per CDR3 protein. The table has fewer than 650,000 distinct CDR3 sequences, 14% seen once. This sequence originates from a woman aged 18-35 years with Graves' ophthalmopathy. Sequencing used blood.

CDR3 amino acids: CATSDAHGSSYNEQFF. CDR3 DNA sequence: TGTGCCACCAGCGATGCCCACGGTAGCTCCTACAATGAGCAGTTCTTC. The chain recombines TRBV15 with TRBJ2-1; D remains ambiguous. V lost 5 bases, J lost 0 bases, and 14 bases lay in between. Per the germline V gene, CDR1 is LNHNV and CDR2 is YYDKDF (reference sequence). This CDR3 spans 16 amino acids.